This T cell receptor beta chain was identified during a study of blood T cell repertoires in COVID-19. TCRdb's table, derived via immunoSEQ multiplex PCR, lists solely in-frame clones and lacks some. The profile shows approximately 150,000 clones, 79% of them singletons. The CDR3 has 14 residues. The germline V and J ends were trimmed by 3 bases and 2 bases, with 8 bases remaining between them. The germline gives CDR1 MGHDK, CDR2 SYGVNS. This clonotype originated in a man aged 45-65 years with active or convalescent COVID-19. J is TRBJ2-1 and V is TRBV25-1, with a weak D call TRBD2 (5 bases). The specimen sequenced was peripheral blood. The CDR3 nucleotides are TGTGCCAGCAGTGAGAGCGGAACCTACAATGAGCAGTTCTTC. Translating gives CASSESGTYNEQFF. Filled out from reference TRBV25-1 and TRBJ2-1, the complete variable domain reads EADIYQTPRYLVIGTGKKITLECSQTMGHDKMYWYQQDPGMELHLIHYSYGVNSTEKGDLSSESTVSRIRTEHFPLTLESARPSHTSQYLCASSESGTYNEQFFGPGTRLTVL.